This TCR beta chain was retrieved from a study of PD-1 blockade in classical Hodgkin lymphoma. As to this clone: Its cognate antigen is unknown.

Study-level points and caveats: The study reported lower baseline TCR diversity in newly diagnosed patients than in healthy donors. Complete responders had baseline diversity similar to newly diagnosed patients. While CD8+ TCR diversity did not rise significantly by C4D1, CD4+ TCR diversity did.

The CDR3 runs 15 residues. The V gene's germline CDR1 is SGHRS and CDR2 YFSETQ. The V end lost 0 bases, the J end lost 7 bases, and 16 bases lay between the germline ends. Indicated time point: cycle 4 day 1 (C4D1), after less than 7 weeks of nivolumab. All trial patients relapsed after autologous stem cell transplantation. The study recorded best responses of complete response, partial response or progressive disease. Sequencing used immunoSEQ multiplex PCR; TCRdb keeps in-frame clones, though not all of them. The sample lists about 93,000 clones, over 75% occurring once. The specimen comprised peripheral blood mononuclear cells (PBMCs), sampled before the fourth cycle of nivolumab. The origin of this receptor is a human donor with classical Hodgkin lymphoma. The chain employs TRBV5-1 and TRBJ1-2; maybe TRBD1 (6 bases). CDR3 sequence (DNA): TGCGCCAGCAGCTTGGAGAGGACACAGGGTGGTGGCTACACCTTC. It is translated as CASSLERTQGGGYTF.